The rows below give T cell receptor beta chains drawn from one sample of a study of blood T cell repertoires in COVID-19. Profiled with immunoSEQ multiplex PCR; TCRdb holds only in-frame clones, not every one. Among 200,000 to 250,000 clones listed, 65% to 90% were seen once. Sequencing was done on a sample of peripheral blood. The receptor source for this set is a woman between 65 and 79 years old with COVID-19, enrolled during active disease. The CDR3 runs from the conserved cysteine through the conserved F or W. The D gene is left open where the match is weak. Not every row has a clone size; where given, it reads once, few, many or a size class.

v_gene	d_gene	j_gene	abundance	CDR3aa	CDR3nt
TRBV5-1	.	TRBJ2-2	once	CASSFTTDTANTGELFF	TGCGCCAGCAGCTTTACAACAGACACCGCGAACACCGGGGAGCTGTTTTTT
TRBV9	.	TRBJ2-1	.	CASSVGPGHYNEQFF	TGTGCCAGCAGCGTAGGCCCAGGACACTACAATGAGCAGTTCTTC
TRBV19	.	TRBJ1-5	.	CASSNLRDNQPQHF	TGTGCCAGTAGTAACCTCCGGGACAATCAGCCCCAGCATTTT
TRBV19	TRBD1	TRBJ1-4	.	CASSMTLDRGNEKLFF	TGTGCCAGTAGTATGACGTTGGACAGGGGGAACGAAAAACTGTTTTTT
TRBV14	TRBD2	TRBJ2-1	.	CASSQDEWTSLNEQFF	TGTGCCAGCAGCCAAGATGAGTGGACTAGCCTAAATGAGCAGTTCTTC
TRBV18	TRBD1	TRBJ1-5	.	CASSPPGQGSSQPQHF	TGTGCCAGCTCACCTCCGGGACAGGGGTCGAGCCAGCCCCAGCATTTT
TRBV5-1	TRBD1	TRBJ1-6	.	CASSPPTGDSPLHF	TGCGCCAGCAGCCCCCCGACAGGGGATTCACCCCTCCACTTT
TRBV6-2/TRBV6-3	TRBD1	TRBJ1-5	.	CASSYTGTGSYSNQPQHF	TGTGCCAGCAGTTATACGGGGACAGGTTCCTATAGCAATCAGCCCCAGCATTTT
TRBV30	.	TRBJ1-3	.	CAWRAGNWGNTIYF	TGTGCCTGGAGAGCAGGGAATTGGGGAAACACCATATATTTT
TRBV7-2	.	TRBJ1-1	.	CASSLDPGLRTEAFF	TGTGCCAGCAGCTTAGACCCAGGGTTGCGCACTGAAGCTTTCTTT
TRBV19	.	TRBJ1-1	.	CASSIDRANTEAFF	TGTGCCAGTAGTATAGACAGGGCTAACACTGAAGCTTTCTTT
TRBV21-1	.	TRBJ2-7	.	CASSKSRRQGTDEQYF	TGTGCCAGCAGCAAATCCAGGCGACAGGGGACGGACGAGCAGTACTTC
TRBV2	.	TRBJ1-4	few	CASSDYAGENEKLFF	TGTGCCAGCAGTGATTACGCAGGGGAAAATGAAAAACTGTTTTTT
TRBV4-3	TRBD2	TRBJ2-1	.	CASSQAGTSGGAYEQFF	TGCGCCAGCAGCCAGGCCGGGACTAGCGGGGGGGCGTATGAGCAGTTCTTC
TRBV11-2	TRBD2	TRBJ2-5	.	CASSGEAGGRQETQYF	TGTGCCAGCAGCGGAGAAGCGGGGGGGCGGCAAGAGACCCAGTACTTC
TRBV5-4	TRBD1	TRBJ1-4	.	CASSSPGQENEKLFF	TGTGCCAGCAGCTCACCGGGACAGGAGAATGAAAAACTGTTTTTT
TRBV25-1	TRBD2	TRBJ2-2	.	CASTQTGGADTGELFF	TGTGCCAGCACGCAGACGGGGGGGGCTGACACCGGGGAGCTGTTTTTT
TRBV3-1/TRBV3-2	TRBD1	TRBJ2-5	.	CASSQLDRRKTQYF	TGTGCCAGCAGCCAACTGGACAGGCGCAAGACCCAGTACTTC
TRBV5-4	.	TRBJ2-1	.	CASSHLASISSYNEQFF	TGTGCCAGCAGCCATCTAGCCTCCATAAGCTCCTACAATGAGCAGTTCTTC
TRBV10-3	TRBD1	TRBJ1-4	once	CAISDRGNEKLFF	TGTGCCATCAGCGACAGGGGTAATGAAAAACTGTTTTTT
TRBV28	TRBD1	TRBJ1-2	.	CASSLGTGTGIGYTF	TGTGCCAGCAGTTTAGGAACCGGGACAGGGATCGGCTACACCTTC
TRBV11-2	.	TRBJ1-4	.	CASSFQRVDEKLFF	TGTGCCAGCAGCTTTCAACGCGTTGATGAAAAACTGTTTTTT
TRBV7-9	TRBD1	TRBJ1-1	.	CASSFPLIRDRGTEAFF	TGTGCCAGCAGCTTCCCTTTGATCCGAGACAGGGGCACTGAAGCTTTCTTT
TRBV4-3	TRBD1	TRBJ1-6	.	CASSQDTGEDSPLHF	TGCGCCAGCAGCCAAGATACAGGGGAGGATTCACCCCTCCACTTT
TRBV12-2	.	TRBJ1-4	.	CASRLRRGRFNEKLFF	TGTGCAAGTCGCTTAAGGAGGGGACGGTTTAATGAAAAACTGTTTTTT
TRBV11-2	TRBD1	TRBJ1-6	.	CASSRQGFWSPLHF	TGTGCCAGCAGCAGACAGGGGTTTTGGTCACCCCTCCACTTT
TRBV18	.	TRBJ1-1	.	CASSPLGASTEAFF	TGTGCCAGCTCACCACTAGGGGCGTCCACTGAAGCTTTCTTT
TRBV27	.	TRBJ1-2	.	CASSFSALQGRGGYTF	TGTGCCAGCAGTTTCTCCGCCTTACAGGGTAGGGGTGGCTACACCTTC
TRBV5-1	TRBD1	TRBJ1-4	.	CASSLEQGREKLFF	TGCGCCAGCAGCTTGGAACAGGGGAGGGAAAAACTGTTTTTT
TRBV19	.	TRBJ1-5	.	CASKRWEGTGGDQPQHF	TGTGCCAGTAAGAGGTGGGAGGGAACAGGAGGAGATCAGCCCCAGCATTTT
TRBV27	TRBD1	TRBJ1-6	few	CASSSTLQGANNSPLHF	TGTGCCAGCAGTTCTACTCTACAGGGGGCCAATAATTCACCCCTCCACTTT
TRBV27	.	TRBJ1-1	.	CASSLYGGSVNTEAFF	TGTGCCAGCAGTTTATATGGGGGCTCAGTTAACACTGAAGCTTTCTTT
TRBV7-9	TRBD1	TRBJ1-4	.	CASSSRDRPNEKLFF	TGTGCCAGCAGTTCCCGGGACAGGCCTAATGAAAAACTGTTTTTT
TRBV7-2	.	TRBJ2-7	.	CASSLPSHPSSYEQYF	TGTGCCAGCAGCTTACCAAGCCACCCGAGCTCCTACGAGCAGTACTTC
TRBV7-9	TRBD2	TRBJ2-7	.	CASSPLAGGYEQYF	TGTGCCAGCAGCCCACTAGCGGGAGGATACGAGCAGTACTTC
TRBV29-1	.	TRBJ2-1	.	CSARRDEQFF	TGCAGCGCCCGACGGGATGAGCAGTTCTTC
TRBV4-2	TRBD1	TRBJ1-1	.	CASSQDPRETGGAKKPAFF	TGTGCCAGCAGCCAAGATCCTAGGGAGACAGGGGGCGCGAAAAAGCCAGCTTTCTTT
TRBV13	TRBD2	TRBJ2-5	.	CASSLRGGGKETQYF	TGTGCCAGCAGCTTACGGGGCGGGGGAAAAGAGACCCAGTACTTC
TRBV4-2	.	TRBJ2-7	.	CASSQEDTRASYEQYF	TGTGCCAGCAGCCAAGAGGATACCAGGGCCTCCTACGAGCAGTACTTC
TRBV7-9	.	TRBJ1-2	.	CASSLGRGEDYGYTF	TGTGCCAGCAGCTTAGGGAGGGGAGAGGACTATGGCTACACCTTC
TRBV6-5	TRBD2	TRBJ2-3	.	CASSYGLAGTDTQYF	TGTGCCAGCAGTTACGGACTAGCGGGCACAGATACGCAGTATTTT
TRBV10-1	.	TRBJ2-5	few	CASKISVGKDCGETQYF	TGCGCCAGCAAAATAAGTGTGGGTAAGGATTGCGGAGAGACCCAGTACTTC
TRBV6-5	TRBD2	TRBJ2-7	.	CASSYSRLAGVSEQYF	TGTGCCAGCAGTTACTCCCGGCTAGCGGGAGTCAGCGAGCAGTACTTC
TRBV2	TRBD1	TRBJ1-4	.	CASSKDREGEKLFF	TGTGCCAGCAGTAAAGACAGGGAAGGGGAAAAACTGTTTTTT
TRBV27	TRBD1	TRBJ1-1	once	CASSNRDRGPVETEAFF	TGTGCCAGCAGTAACCGGGACAGGGGTCCTGTCGAGACTGAAGCTTTCTTT